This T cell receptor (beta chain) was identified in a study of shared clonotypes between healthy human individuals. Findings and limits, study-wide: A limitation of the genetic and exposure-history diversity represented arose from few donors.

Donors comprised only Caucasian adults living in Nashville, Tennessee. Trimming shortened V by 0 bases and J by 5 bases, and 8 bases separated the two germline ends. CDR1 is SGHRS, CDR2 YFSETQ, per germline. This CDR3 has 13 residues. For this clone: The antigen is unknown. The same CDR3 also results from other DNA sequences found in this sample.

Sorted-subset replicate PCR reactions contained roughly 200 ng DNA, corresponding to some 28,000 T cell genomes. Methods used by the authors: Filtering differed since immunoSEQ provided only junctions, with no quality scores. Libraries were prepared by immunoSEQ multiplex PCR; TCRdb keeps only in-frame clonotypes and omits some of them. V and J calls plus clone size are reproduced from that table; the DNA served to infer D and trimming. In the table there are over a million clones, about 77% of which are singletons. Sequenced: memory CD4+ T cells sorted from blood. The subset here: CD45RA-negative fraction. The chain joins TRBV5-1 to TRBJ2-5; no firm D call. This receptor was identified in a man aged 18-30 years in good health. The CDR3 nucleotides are TGCGCCAGCAGCTTGGCATTGGCGGAGACCCAGTACTTC. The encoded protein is CASSLALAETQYF.